This T cell receptor (beta chain) was retrieved from a study of blood T cell repertoires in COVID-19. CDR1 and CDR2 from the germline V gene are LNHDA and SQIVND (reference sequence). CDR3 length: 16 amino acids. V shed 5 bases, J shed 5 bases, and the junction held 14 bases outside the gene matches. The protocol was immunoSEQ multiplex PCR, while the TCRdb copy is restricted to in-frame clones and leaves out a portion. The top ten hold about 7.2% of the sample, which has roughly 200,000 clones, 75% to 90% seen once. The chain employs TRBV19 and TRBJ2-5; 7 nucleotides line up with TRBD2. The source material was peripheral blood. The source is a man aged 55 to 70 with acute or convalescent COVID-19. The CDR3 nucleotides read TGTGCCAGTAGTTTATACCGGGGGGAGGGTTCGGAGACCCAGTACTTC. As protein: CASSLYRGEGSETQYF.